The 2 T cell receptor beta chains below all came from one sample that was sequenced in a study of regulatory T cells in long-lasting Graves disease (dated by TCRdb to about 2021). In light of the paper, this sample's time point label describes: newly diagnosed GD, antithyroid drugs for less than 3 months. For both TCR sequencing and RNA sequencing, RNA was extracted from PBMCs using TRIzol. Libraries were constructed by multiplex PCR. The run used an Illumina HiSeq 4000. CDR3 regions were amplified by Arm-PCR with iRepertoire HTBI primers to construct TCR beta libraries. The public reads were reanalyzed by TCRdb: fastp trimming at Q25, MiXCR alignment, in-frame beta chains only. When rows share a CDR3 protein, they turn into one entry using the most common DNA and genes. This sample has under 450,000 distinct CDR3 sequences in its table, and roughly 17% of those were observed once. The ten largest clones take up over 20% of the sample.

These data also featured in a second study, about T cells in Graves' hyperthyroidism and ophthalmopathy.

The sample here was peripheral blood mononuclear cells (PBMCs), taken at new diagnosis, from a patient treated with antithyroid drugs. All receptors come from a woman younger than 35 with Graves disease. Donor details come from another sample of the same person, matched by shared clones.

This clonotype was recorded many times. This chain uses TRBV29-1 with TRBJ2-7; 7 nucleotides line up with TRBD2. The CDR3 runs to 14 residues. V lost 6 bases and J lost 0; bases outside the gene matches: 8. Germline CDR1 is SQVTM and CDR2 is ANQGSEA. CDR3 in amino acids: CSVWIAGLSYEQYF. CDR3 sequence (DNA): TGCAGCGTGTGGATAGCGGGCCTCTCCTACGAGCAGTACTTC.

This clonotype came up many times. The rearrangement uses TRBV7-3 and TRBJ2-1, with 15 bases identical to TRBD2. The CDR3 sequence is 16 residues long. V lost 2 bases, J lost 8 bases, and 4 bases stayed unmatched. Germline CDR1 and CDR2: SGHTA and FQGTGA. The CDR3 region has the DNA TGTGCCAGCAGCTTAGGTTGGACTAGCGGGAGGGATGAGCAGTTCTTC. Residues: CASSLGWTSGRDEQFF.